Each of the 15 T cell receptor beta chains below was sequenced from the same sample in a study of T cells in Graves' hyperthyroidism and ophthalmopathy. Amplification of TCR beta CDR3 regions used RNA as the template. HTBI primers were used for first-round RT-PCR of the TCR CDR3. TCRdb itself ran the multiplex PCR reads through MiXCR, one entry per CDR3 protein. This table has about 510,000 distinct CDR3 sequences, around 15% appearing once. The sequencing input was blood. Receptors originate from a woman aged 40 to 50 with Graves' hyperthyroidism.

The CDR3: CASRSTSGYNEQFF. For the CDR3, the DNA is TGTGCCAGCAGGTCGACTAGCGGCTACAATGAGCAGTTCTTC. The J gene is TRBJ2-1, the V gene TRBV12-3 or TRBV12-4; 9 positions match TRBD2. The CDR3 sequence is 14 residues long. J gave up 3 bases and V 6 bases, and 3 bases lay outside the gene matches.

The chain uses TRBV6-1 and TRBJ1-6, with D possibly matching TRBD1 (6 bases). The CDR3 sequence is 14 residues long. Trimming removed 7 bases from V and 7 bases from J, with 14 bases in between. CDR1 is MNHNS and CDR2 is SASEGT in the germline V gene. CDR3 protein: CASTTGALNSPLHF. As DNA, the CDR3 is TGTGCCAGCACCACGGGGGCGTTAAATTCACCCCTCCACTTT.

There are a few counts of this clonotype. The chain couples TRBV4-1 to TRBJ2-3; D might be TRBD2 (6 bases). Deletions cut 3 bases from V and 1 base from J, with 14 bases between. The germline V gene encodes CDR1 MGHRA and CDR2 YSYEKL. CDR3 length equals 16 residues. The CDR3 loop reads CASSQFLSGRTDTQYF. The CDR3 coding sequence is TGCGCCAGCAGCCAGTTTTTGAGCGGGCGCACAGATACGCAGTATTTT.

This clonotype was seen a few times. This sequence joins TRBV7-9 and TRBJ1-2; tentatively, D is TRBD1 (5 bases). The CDR3 consists of 14 residues. Germline V CDR1 and CDR2: SEHNR, FQNEAQ (reference sequence). With 4 bases removed from V and 4 bases from J, the gap between germline ends came to 13 bases. The CDR3 nucleotides read TGTGCCAGCAGCTCCGTCGGGGCCAGCTATGGCTACACCTTC. Protein product: CASSSVGASYGYTF.

This clonotype was recorded at least ten times. The rearrangement uses TRBV25-1 and TRBJ1-1, with D unclear. Germline V gene data show CDR1 as MGHDK and CDR2 as SYGVNS. The ends were cut back, 1 base at V and 0 bases at J, with 12 bases in the middle. CDR3 length equals 16 residues. CDR3 DNA: TGTGCCAGCAGTGAATCCGTGATAGAGATGAACACTGAAGCTTTCTTT. Translation gives CASSESVIEMNTEAFF.

This clonotype showed up just once. Compared with germline, one end of the junction differs, possibly owing to a read error. V gene TRBV7-2 combines with J gene TRBJ2-7; D call uncertain. The CDR3 runs to 13 residues. Germline V gives CDR1 SGHTA, CDR2 FQGNSA. The CDR3 DNA follows: TGTGCCAACAGCTCGTACCTCGAGGACGGGCAGTACTTC. Translating it yields CANSSYLEDGQYF.

V usage is TRBV5-1 and J usage is TRBJ1-5; possibly TRBD1 for D (5 bases). Trimming removed 4 bases at V and 4 bases at J, with 12 bases between. The CDR3 loop spans 14 amino acids. From germline, CDR1 is SGHRS and CDR2 YFSETQ. CDR3 DNA sequence: TGCGCCAGCAGCGTTGGGACCGAAAATCAGCCCCAGCATTTT. Translating gives CASSVGTENQPQHF.

The chain carries TRBV18 and TRBJ2-7; D ambiguous. The CDR3 extends over 15 amino acids. Trimming removed 2 bases at V and 6 bases at J, with 17 bases between. Germline loops: CDR1 KGHSH, CDR2 LQKENI. The CDR3 bases are TGTGCCAGCTCACCAACAACCTCCTTTTTGTCCGAGCAGTACTTC. Residues: CASSPTTSFLSEQYF. Filled out from reference TRBV18 and TRBJ2-7, the complete variable domain reads NAGVMQNPRHLVRRRGQEARLRCSPMKGHSHVYWYRQLPEEGLKFMVYLQKENIIDESGMPKERFSAEFPKEGPSILRIQQVVRGDSAAYFCASSPTTSFLSEQYFGPGTRLTVT.

This clonotype was seen at least ten times. V is TRBV18 and J is TRBJ2-1; the D gene is possibly TRBD1 (6 bases). CDR1 and CDR2 from the germline V gene are KGHSH and LQKENI. This CDR3 comprises 14 residues. V was cut by 3 bases and J by 9 bases, with 15 bases left in between. CDR3 DNA sequence: TGTGCCAGCTCACCGAGACAGGTAGTCAGTGAGCAGTTCTTC. This translates into CASSPRQVVSEQFF.

This clonotype was picked up many times. The J gene is TRBJ1-6, the V gene TRBV3-1; D gene uncertain. CDR3 size: 13 residues. Germline loops: CDR1 LGHDT, CDR2 YNNKEL (reference sequence). V was trimmed by 0 bases and J by 7 bases, leaving 4 bases between them. Here the CDR3 reads CASSQDQNSPLHF. The CDR3 DNA follows: TGTGCCAGCAGCCAAGATCAAAATTCACCCCTCCACTTT. The full variable domain, its missing parts supplied by reference TRBV3-1 and TRBJ1-6, is DTAVSQTPKYLVTQMGNDKSIKCEQNLGHDTMYWYKQDSKKFLKIMFSYNNKELIINETVPNRFSPKSPDKAHLNLHINSLELGDSAVYFCASSQDQNSPLHFGNGTRLTVT.

This clonotype was detected ten times or more. The rearrangement joins TRBV5-1 to TRBJ2-7; D is tentatively TRBD1 or TRBD2 (5 bases each). Germline assignment: CDR1 SGHRS and CDR2 YFSETQ. V lost 0 bases to trimming and J lost 7 bases, with 14 bases between them. The CDR3 runs 14 residues. The CDR3 loop is CASSLGGSVVEQYF. CDR3 coding DNA: TGCGCCAGCAGCTTGGGGGGGAGTGTAGTTGAGCAGTACTTC.

The rearrangement joins TRBV28 to TRBJ2-7; no firm D call. The ends were cut back, 4 bases at V and 0 bases at J, with 13 bases in the middle. Germline assignment: CDR1 MDHEN and CDR2 SYDVKM. This CDR3 contains 15 residues. The CDR3 DNA is TGTGCCAGCAGTTCGCTGGCACATAGCTCCTACGAGCAGTACTTC. This codes for CASSSLAHSSYEQYF.

This clonotype was seen many times. This chain joins TRBV5-4 and TRBJ2-5; TRBD2 matches at 7 bases. V was clipped by 0 bases and J by 1 base; unmatched bases: 6. CDR1 is SGHNT and CDR2 is YYREEE in the germline V gene (reference sequence). The CDR3 is 16 residues long. The CDR3 region is CASSLGSGPTQETQYF. In DNA form, the CDR3 reads TGTGCCAGCAGCTTGGGTAGCGGGCCCACCCAAGAGACCCAGTACTTC.

This clonotype was observed at least ten times. The chain is built from TRBV6-1 and TRBJ2-3; the D gene is possibly TRBD1 (6 bases). Germline CDR1 and CDR2: MNHNS and SASEGT. The CDR3 extends over 13 amino acids. V shed 10 bases and J shed 0 bases, with 11 bases lying between them. CDR3 protein: CAIRDISTDTQYF. CDR3 DNA: TGTGCCATCCGGGACATCAGCACAGATACGCAGTATTTT.

The table lists this clonotype with many counts. The chain has TRBV11-2 and TRBJ2-3; the match to TRBD2 covers 7 bases. After removal of 3 bases from V and 6 bases from J, the junction contained 12 bases not matched to a gene. CDR1 and CDR2 from the germline V gene are SGHAT and FQNNGV. The CDR3 runs 16 residues. The DNA for the CDR3 is TGTGCCAGCAGCTTGGGGACTACCCGAGCGCGGGATACGCAGTATTTT. It specifies CASSLGTTRARDTQYF.